Detailed here is one T cell receptor beta chain. Some clones are missing from TCRdb's copy, which holds only in-frame ones; the method was immunoSEQ multiplex PCR. Seen here are more than 300,000 clones, roughly nine tenths observed once, and the top ten hold about 4.2%. This specimen comes from a study of blood T cell repertoires in COVID-19. The trim removed 6 bases at V and 6 bases at J, leaving 7 bases unmatched. Germline CDR1 is SGHTA and CDR2 is FQGNSA. The CDR3 is 14 amino acids. Adults between roughly 18 and 89 years of age took part from 24 US areas. Up to 2 weeks before entering the study, exposed participants had met a COVID-19 case.

V is TRBV7-2 and J is TRBJ2-2; 7 bases map to TRBD2. The source of this sequence is a woman aged 30 to 39 who had been exposed to COVID-19. Sequenced: PBMCs or T cells enriched from blood (not recorded which). The CDR3 DNA reads TGTGCCAGCAGTTCTAGAGGGAGGGCCGGGGAGCTGTTTTTT. It translates to CASSSRGRAGELFF. Full variable domain (rest looked up from reference TRBV7-2 and TRBJ2-2): GAGVSQSPSNKVTEKGKDVELRCDPISGHTALYWYRQSLGQGLEFLIYFQGNSAPDKSGLPSDRFSAERTGGSVSTLTIQRTQQEDSAVYLCASSSRGRAGELFFGEGSRLTVL.